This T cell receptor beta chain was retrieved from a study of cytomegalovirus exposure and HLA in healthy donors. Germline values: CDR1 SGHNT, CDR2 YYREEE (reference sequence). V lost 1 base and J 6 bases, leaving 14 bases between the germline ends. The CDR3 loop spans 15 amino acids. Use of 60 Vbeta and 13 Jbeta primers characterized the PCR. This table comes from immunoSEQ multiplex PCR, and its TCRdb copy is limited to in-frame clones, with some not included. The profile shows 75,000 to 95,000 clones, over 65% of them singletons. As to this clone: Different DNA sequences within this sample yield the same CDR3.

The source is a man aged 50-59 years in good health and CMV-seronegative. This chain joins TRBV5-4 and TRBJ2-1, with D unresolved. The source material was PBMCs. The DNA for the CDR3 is TGTGCCAGCAGCTTGATCGTCACCCGGGTCAATGAGCAGTTCTTC. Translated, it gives CASSLIVTRVNEQFF.